The T cell receptor beta chain under discussion was sequenced for a study of Graves' ophthalmopathy and Graves' hyperthyroidism. Overall study: The authors collected peripheral blood at initial diagnosis, before any treatment. Whole-study findings and limits: Also, most clonotypes expanded in the thyroid above 0.001 frequency appeared in blood.

As diagnostic evidence, clinical symptoms, serum thyroxine, TRAb, thyroid ultrasound and orbital computed tomography were relied upon. About this clonotype: Its matching antigen is unknown.

TCR beta CDR3 regions were amplified from RNA transcripts. Investigators did first-round RT-PCR with HTBI primers, then second-round multiplex PCR. TCRdb reprocessed the multiplex PCR reads with MiXCR, giving one entry per CDR3 protein. Of about 210,000 distinct CDR3 sequences listed, 29% were seen once; the top ten hold 9.1%. V shed 6 bases, J shed 0 bases, and the junction held 4 bases outside the gene matches. The CDR3 totals 14 residues. In germline, CDR1 is MDHEN, CDR2 SYDVKM. V and J are TRBV28 and TRBJ2-7, with 8 nucleotides matching TRBD2. The sequenced material came from peripheral blood. This clonotype was obtained from a man aged 50-59 years with Graves' ophthalmopathy. DNA of the CDR3: TGTGCCAGCAGAGCGGGAGAGATCTCCTACGAGCAGTACTTC. It encodes CASRAGEISYEQYF.